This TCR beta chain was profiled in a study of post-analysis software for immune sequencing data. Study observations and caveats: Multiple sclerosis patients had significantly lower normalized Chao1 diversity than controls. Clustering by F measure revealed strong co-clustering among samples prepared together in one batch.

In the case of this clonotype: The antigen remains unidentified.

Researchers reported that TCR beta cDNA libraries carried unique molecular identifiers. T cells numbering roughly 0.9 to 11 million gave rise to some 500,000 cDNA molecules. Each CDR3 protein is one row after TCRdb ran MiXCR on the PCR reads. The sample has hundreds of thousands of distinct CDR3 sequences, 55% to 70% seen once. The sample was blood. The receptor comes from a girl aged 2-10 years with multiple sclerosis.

The CDR3 protein is CASSRVPGLNSYEQYF. For the CDR3, the DNA is TGTGCCAGCAGCCGCGTCCCGGGCCTTAACTCCTACGAGCAGTACTTC. The rearrangement uses TRBV3-1 and TRBJ2-7; D ambiguous. Germline lookup yields CDR1 LGHDT and CDR2 YNNKEL (reference sequence). CDR3 length: 16 amino acids. V was cut by 4 bases and J by 0 bases, with 16 bases left in between.